Sequencing of this T cell receptor beta chain was carried out in a study of blood T cell repertoires in COVID-19. Clones were read by immunoSEQ multiplex PCR, and TCRdb kept only the in-frame ones, dropping some. Of roughly 100,000 clones listed, more than 85% were seen once; the top ten hold around 4%. The CDR3 has 19 residues. The V gene end was trimmed by 8 bases and the J gene end by 3 bases; junction bases not matched to a gene: 14. In germline, CDR1 is SNHLY, CDR2 FYNNEI. Sequenced material: peripheral blood. The clonotype was recovered from a young man with acute or convalescent COVID-19. The rearrangement links TRBV2 to TRBJ2-3; 16 bases map to TRBD2. The CDR3 sequence: CASQWEGLAGGLKTDTQYF. In nucleotides, the CDR3 is TGTGCCAGCCAGTGGGAGGGACTAGCGGGGGGGCTAAAGACAGATACGCAGTATTTT. Variable domain in full (rest from reference TRBV2 and TRBJ2-3): EPEVTQTPSHQVTQMGQEVILRCVPISNHLYFYWYRQILGQKVEFLVSFYNNEISEKSEIFDDQFSVERPDGSNFTLKIRSTKLEDSAMYFCASQWEGLAGGLKTDTQYFGPGTRLTVL.